The 5 T cell receptor beta chains given below trace back to one sample, sequenced in a study of cytomegalovirus exposure and HLA in healthy donors. Vbeta (60) and Jbeta (13) primers were used in the PCR. Generated by immunoSEQ multiplex PCR, the TCRdb table keeps only in-frame clones and is missing some. The sample has more than 95,000 clones, 70% to 85% seen once; the top ten hold roughly 1.8%. The sequencing input was PBMCs. The receptors derive from a young man in good health and CMV-seronegative.

J is TRBJ2-7 and V is TRBV5-4, with D perhaps matching TRBD1 (6 bases). V gave up 4 bases and J gave up 1 base, with 12 bases separating them. CDR3 length: 14 residues. Germline values: CDR1 SGHNT, CDR2 YYREEE (reference sequence). The CDR3 nucleotides read TGTGCCAGCAGCCCGGACAGAGGTTCCTACGAGCAGTACTTC. This encodes CASSPDRGSYEQYF. The variable domain in full, completed from reference TRBV5-4 and TRBJ2-7, reads ETGVTQSPTHLIKTRGQQVTLRCSSQSGHNTVSWYQQALGQGPQFIFQYYREEENGRGNFPPRFSGLQFPNYSSELNVNALELDDSALYLCASSPDRGSYEQYFGPGTRLTVT.

This chain joins TRBV4-3 and TRBJ2-1; D might be TRBD2 (7 bases). CDR1 and CDR2 from the germline V gene are LGHNA and YSLEER. The CDR3 has 17 residues. The V end lost 0 bases, the J end lost 1 base, and 13 bases lay between the germline ends. This chain's CDR3 is CASSQDTKGGSYNEQFF. In nucleotides, the CDR3 is TGCGCCAGCAGCCAAGATACGAAGGGGGGGTCCTACAATGAGCAGTTCTTC.

The chain couples TRBV2 to TRBJ1-5, with TRBD1 matching over 7 bases. CDR3 length: 15 amino acids. With V trimmed by 7 bases and J by 1 base, 7 bases remained unmatched. Germline values: CDR1 SNHLY, CDR2 FYNNEI. CDR3 amino acids: CASTAGGQSNQPQHF. CDR3 in DNA: TGTGCCAGCACCGCTGGGGGACAGAGCAATCAGCCCCAGCATTTT.

V usage is TRBV6-1 and J usage is TRBJ1-4, with D possibly TRBD1 on 5 matching bases. The germline V gene has CDR1 MNHNS and CDR2 SASEGT. V was cut by 5 bases and J by 8 bases, with 18 bases left in between. The CDR3 consists of 15 residues. The CDR3 is CASSLGRIRGEKLFF. In DNA form, the CDR3 reads TGTGCCAGCAGTCTCGGACGGATCCGGGGGGAAAAACTGTTTTTT.

The gene calls are TRBV5-1 and TRBJ2-3; 8 bases fit TRBD1. Germline V gene lookup returns CDR1 SGHRS and CDR2 YFSETQ. V lost 0 bases to trimming and J lost 14 bases; unmatched junction nucleotides: 5. This CDR3 region has 12 residues. CDR3 in DNA: TGCGCCAGCAGCTTGGACCGGGGACAGGCGTATTTT. Residues: CASSLDRGQAYF.